These 30 T cell receptor beta chains came from one sample sequenced in a study of blood T cell repertoires in COVID-19. The method was immunoSEQ multiplex PCR; TCRdb's version includes in-frame clones alone and lacks a portion of them. This table holds approximately 450,000 clones, nearly 90% found once. Source material: PBMCs or T cells enriched from blood (not recorded which). These receptor sequences come from a woman aged 18-29 years with acute COVID-19.

The sample holds one count of this clone. The chain employs TRBV10-3 and TRBJ1-2; TRBD1 is a possible D gene (5 bases). CDR3 length: 15 residues. Deletions cut 1 base from V and 4 bases from J, with 13 bases between. In germline, CDR1 is ENHRY, CDR2 SYGVKD. CDR3 region: CAISELVQESYGYTF. The CDR3 DNA is TGTGCCATCAGTGAGTTGGTACAGGAAAGCTATGGCTACACCTTC.

This rearrangement joins TRBV25-1 to TRBJ1-2; D not resolved. The CDR3 loop spans 14 amino acids. Germline V lookup: CDR1 MGHDK, CDR2 SYGVNS. V was clipped by 5 bases and J by 1 base, with 11 bases between them. In DNA form, the CDR3 reads TGTGCCAGCAGTCCATCCAGTGTTAACTATGGCTACACCTTC. Its protein is CASSPSSVNYGYTF.

This clone was counted a single time. The chain uses TRBV7-2 and TRBJ2-1; the match to TRBD1 covers 9 bases. This CDR3 spans 15 amino acids. Germline CDR1 SGHTA, CDR2 FQGNSA. Trimming at V came to 6 bases and at J to 4 bases, leaving 7 bases not matched to a gene. The chain's CDR3 is CASRKGDREYNEQFF. CDR3 in DNA: TGTGCCAGCAGAAAGGGGGACAGGGAGTACAATGAGCAGTTCTTC.

This chain links TRBV5-1 with TRBJ1-1; TRBD1 matches 7 bases. Losses at the gene ends were 0 bases for V and 4 bases for J; bases not matched to a gene: 6. The CDR3 contains 15 residues. The V gene's germline CDR1 is SGHRS and CDR2 YFSETQ. For the CDR3, the DNA is TGCGCCAGCAGCTTGGGAGCAGGGGGTAGCACTGAAGCTTTCTTT. It yields the protein CASSLGAGGSTEAFF.

V is TRBV19 and J is TRBJ2-1; TRBD2 matches at 9 bases. The CDR3 has 16 amino acids. The junction had 8 bases not matched to a gene; V was cut back by 2 bases and J by 6 bases. Looked up from germline, CDR1 is LNHDA and CDR2 is SQIVND (reference sequence). DNA for the CDR3: TGTGCCAGTAGTATACTGACTAGCGGAAAACTCAATGAGCAGTTCTTC. Translating it yields CASSILTSGKLNEQFF.

The chain combines TRBV7-9 with TRBJ2-7; 11 bases match TRBD2. V was pared by 3 bases and J by 2 bases, with 6 bases of the junction left unmatched. There are 16 residues in the CDR3. From germline, CDR1 is SEHNR and CDR2 FQNEAQ (reference sequence). The CDR3 DNA reads TGTGCCAGCAGCTTCTCCGGGACTAGCGGTACCTACGAGCAGTACTTC. Encoded protein: CASSFSGTSGTYEQYF.

The chain recombines TRBV11-3 with TRBJ2-1; maybe TRBD2 (5 bases). Germline V lookup: CDR1 SGHNT, CDR2 YENEEA. The CDR3 extends over 16 amino acids. Trimming removed 5 bases from V and 0 bases from J, with 14 bases in between. The CDR3 nucleotides are TGTGCCAGCAGCGCCTCGGGATTTAGCTCCTACAATGAGCAGTTCTTC. Translation gives CASSASGFSSYNEQFF.

The V and J genes are TRBV19 and TRBJ2-1; 9 positions match TRBD1. Trimming cost V 1 base and J 8 bases; bases outside gene matches: 9. The CDR3 is made up of 16 amino acids. The germline gives CDR1 LNHDA, CDR2 SQIVND (reference sequence). The CDR3 loop reads CASSIAGTGSVYEQFF. CDR3 coding DNA: TGTGCCAGTAGTATAGCCGGGACAGGGTCCGTCTATGAGCAGTTCTTC.

The chain combines TRBV4-3 with TRBJ2-2; 7 positions agree with TRBD2. The CDR3 sequence is 19 residues long. Trimming took 1 base from V and 5 from J; bases not matched to a gene: 16. In germline, CDR1 is LGHNA, CDR2 YSLEER. The CDR3, as DNA: TGCGCCAGCAGCCAAGTGGGTGACGGGGGAGGGCCAAGGACCGGGGAGCTGTTTTTT. The encoded protein is CASSQVGDGGGPRTGELFF.

The rearrangement joins TRBV12-3 or TRBV12-4 to TRBJ2-7; 11 bases align to TRBD2. This CDR3 region has 13 residues. Trimming took 7 bases from V and 4 from J; bases not matched to a gene: 3. CDR3: CASTLAGGYEQYF. The CDR3 region has the DNA TGTGCCAGCACCCTAGCGGGAGGTTACGAGCAGTACTTC.

A few counts support this clone. The sample carries other DNA sequences with the same CDR3. CDR3 DNA sequence: TGTGCCAGCAGCTTAGCGGCGGGTTTGAACAATGAGCAGTTCTTC. Amino acid sequence: CASSLAAGLNNEQFF. This rearrangement joins TRBV11-2 to TRBJ2-1; maybe TRBD2 (5 bases). The CDR3 sequence is 15 residues long. V lost 1 base and J 5 bases, leaving 12 bases between the germline ends. CDR1 is SGHAT, CDR2 FQNNGV, per germline.

This clone was counted at least ten times. The chain recombines TRBV2 with TRBJ1-6; 7 positions agree with TRBD1. V gave up 2 bases and J gave up 9 bases; unmatched junction bases: 10. The germline CDR1 and CDR2 sequences are SNHLY and FYNNEI. This CDR3 has 16 residues. CDR3 bases: TGTGCCAGCAGTGAATCGACAGGGAAGGTCAGTTCACCCCTCCACTTT. Translating it yields CASSESTGKVSSPLHF.

The rearrangement joins TRBV7-8 to TRBJ2-7; D gene uncertain. The CDR3 covers 12 residues. CDR1 SGHVS and CDR2 FQNEAQ come from the germline V gene. Trimming removed 5 bases from V and 7 bases from J, with 12 bases in between. CDR3: CASSPTLEEQYF. DNA of the CDR3: TGTGCCAGCAGCCCAACCCTAGAGGAGCAGTACTTC.

This clone was observed once. V is TRBV9 and J is TRBJ2-5, with 8 bases that match TRBD2. Germline-derived CDR1 and CDR2 are SGDLS and YYNGEE. The CDR3 is 15 residues long. Trimming took 0 bases from V and 5 from J; bases not matched to a gene: 6. CDR3 sequence reads: CASSVAGGLEETQYF. CDR3 nucleotides: TGTGCCAGCAGCGTAGCGGGGGGGCTCGAGGAGACCCAGTACTTC.

The DNA for the CDR3 is TGTGCCAGCCTCCCTAGCGGGAGAGGGAACGAGCAGTACTTC. Protein sequence: CASLPSGRGNEQYF. The rearrangement links TRBV3-1 (or the pseudogene TRBV3-2) to TRBJ2-7, with 10 bases fitting TRBD2. V trimming: 8 bases; J trimming: 5 bases; junction bases outside the gene matches: 9. Looked up from germline, CDR1 is LGHDT and CDR2 is YNNKEL (reference sequence). The CDR3 covers 14 residues.

The chain is built from TRBV25-1 and TRBJ2-3, with 9 bases matching TRBD1. Trimming removed 4 bases from V and 4 bases from J; junction bases left unmatched: 6. This CDR3 spans 15 amino acids. Germline CDR1 reads MGHDK; CDR2 reads SYGVNS. The CDR3 reads CASSVQGAHADTQYF. The DNA of the CDR3 is TGTGCCAGCAGTGTACAGGGGGCGCACGCAGATACGCAGTATTTT. The full variable domain, its missing parts supplied by reference TRBV25-1 and TRBJ2-3, is EADIYQTPRYLVIGTGKKITLECSQTMGHDKMYWYQQDPGMELHLIHYSYGVNSTEKGDLSSESTVSRIRTEHFPLTLESARPSHTSQYLCASSVQGAHADTQYFGPGTRLTVL.

The chain uses TRBV5-1 and TRBJ1-2; TRBD1 agrees at 9 bases. Germline V lookup: CDR1 SGHRS, CDR2 YFSETQ. V lost 4 bases and J lost 4; bases outside the gene matches: 5. The CDR3 has 14 residues. CDR3 in amino acids: CASSLQDRGYGYTF. The CDR3 DNA reads as TGCGCCAGCAGCCTGCAGGACAGGGGCTATGGCTACACCTTC.

V gene TRBV6-4 combines with J gene TRBJ2-3, with 9 bases lining up with TRBD1. The CDR3 loop spans 16 amino acids. CDR1 and CDR2 from the germline V gene are MRHNA and SNTAGT. V gave up 5 bases and J gave up 2 bases; unmatched junction bases: 8. Written as DNA, the CDR3 is TGTGCCAGCAGTCAATGGGGACAGGGATTCACAGATACGCAGTATTTT. Its protein product is CASSQWGQGFTDTQYF.

The chain couples TRBV9 to TRBJ2-1, with 11 bases lining up with TRBD2. CDR1 is SGDLS, CDR2 YYNGEE, per germline. The CDR3 consists of 15 residues. The V gene end was trimmed by 3 bases and the J gene end by 5 bases; junction bases not matched to a gene: 4. The CDR3 sequence: CASSDSGRADNEQFF. The CDR3 nucleotides read TGTGCCAGCAGCGATAGCGGGAGGGCTGACAATGAGCAGTTCTTC. The full variable domain, in which reference TRBV9 and TRBJ2-1 provide the parts outside the CDR3, is DSGVTQTPKHLITATGQRVTLRCSPRSGDLSVYWYQQSLDQGLQFLIQYYNGEERAKGNILERFSAQQFPDLHSELNLSSLELGDSALYFCASSDSGRADNEQFFGPGTRLTVL.

J is TRBJ2-7 and V is TRBV2; tentatively, D is TRBD1 (5 bases). CDR1 and CDR2 (germline): SNHLY, FYNNEI. The CDR3 extends over 13 amino acids. Trimming left V 4 bases short and J 2 bases short, with 9 bases between. CDR3 nucleotides: TGTGCCAGCAGTGGGGCAGGGACCTACGAGCAGTACTTC. It codes for CASSGAGTYEQYF.

V usage is TRBV9 and J usage is TRBJ1-6; D not resolved. Germline assignment: CDR1 SGDLS and CDR2 YYNGEE. V lost 3 bases to trimming and J lost 10 bases, with 8 bases between them. The CDR3 covers 12 residues. DNA of the CDR3: TGTGCCAGCAGCGCAGGTGGCTCACCCCTCCACTTT. Its translation is CASSAGGSPLHF.

The gene calls are TRBV7-2 and TRBJ1-2; the D gene is possibly TRBD1 (5 bases). V lost 5 bases and J lost 8, with 18 bases in between. The CDR3 consists of 14 residues. Per the germline V gene, CDR1 is SGHTA and CDR2 is FQGNSA. The CDR3 sequence: CASSTPAGSGGYTF. CDR3 in DNA: TGTGCCAGCAGCACGCCGGCAGGGTCCGGGGGCTACACCTTC.

The chain recombines TRBV6-2 or TRBV6-3 with TRBJ1-3; no clear D gene. The CDR3 length is 16 residues. Germline V CDR1 and CDR2: MNHEY, SVGEGT. V lost 0 bases, J lost 0 bases, and 9 bases lay in between. The CDR3 spells CASSYSSTSSGNTIYF. CDR3 coding DNA: TGTGCCAGCAGTTACTCTTCCACATCCTCTGGAAACACCATATATTTT.

The chain recombines TRBV7-2 with TRBJ1-2, with a weak D call TRBD1 (6 bases). V dropped 3 bases and J dropped 3 bases, with 11 bases sitting between them. The CDR3 contains 14 residues. From germline, CDR1 is SGHTA and CDR2 FQGNSA. DNA of the CDR3: TGTGCCAGCAGCTTTCGGCCAGGGGACTATGGCTACACCTTC. It encodes CASSFRPGDYGYTF. The entire variable domain, with the rest obtained from reference TRBV7-2 and TRBJ1-2, is as follows: GAGVSQSPSNKVTEKGKDVELRCDPISGHTALYWYRQSLGQGLEFLIYFQGNSAPDKSGLPSDRFSAERTGGSVSTLTIQRTQQEDSAVYLCASSFRPGDYGYTFGSGTRLTVV.

The chain is built from TRBV19 and TRBJ1-5, with D unclear. The CDR3 runs to 12 residues. Trimming pared 6 bases from V and 6 bases from J, leaving 9 bases between. Germline V gives CDR1 LNHDA, CDR2 SQIVND (reference sequence). This chain's CDR3 is CASRSTLQPQHF. For the CDR3, the DNA is TGTGCCAGTAGATCTACTCTTCAGCCCCAGCATTTT.

The chain recombines TRBV9 with TRBJ2-2; 13 positions agree with TRBD2. There are 16 residues in the CDR3. The germline V gene has CDR1 SGDLS and CDR2 YYNGEE. V trimming: 8 bases; J trimming: 0 bases; junction bases outside the gene matches: 4. CDR3 loop: CASGLAGAANTGELFF. CDR3 bases: TGTGCCAGTGGACTAGCGGGAGCCGCGAACACCGGGGAGCTGTTTTTT.

This clone was found once. The chain links TRBV11-2 to TRBJ1-2, with 7 bases fitting TRBD1. This CDR3 region has 14 residues. Germline CDR1 SGHAT, CDR2 FQNNGV. The J segment lost 8 bases and the V segment lost 3 bases, leaving 9 bases of the junction unmatched. Written as DNA, the CDR3 is TGTGCCAGCAGCTTCAGGTCGACAGGGAACGGCTACACCTTC. It translates to CASSFRSTGNGYTF.

The chain couples TRBV15 to TRBJ1-6; D is perhaps TRBD1 (6 bases). Germline V gives CDR1 LNHNV, CDR2 YYDKDF (reference sequence). The V and J ends lost 0 bases and 4 bases respectively, with 7 bases between them. The CDR3 covers 15 residues. The CDR3 is CATSRDQGYNSPLHF. The CDR3 DNA sequence: TGTGCCACCAGCAGAGATCAGGGGTATAATTCACCCCTCCACTTT.

The chain joins TRBV2 to TRBJ2-7, with 8 bases identical to TRBD1. With 2 bases clipped from V and 4 bases from J, the junction kept 1 base outside the gene matches. There are 13 residues in the CDR3. Germline V gene lookup returns CDR1 SNHLY and CDR2 FYNNEI. The CDR3 sequence: CASSEWTGYEQYF. The DNA for the CDR3 is TGTGCCAGCAGTGAATGGACAGGGTACGAGCAGTACTTC. Full variable domain (outside the CDR3, taken from reference TRBV2 and TRBJ2-7): EPEVTQTPSHQVTQMGQEVILRCVPISNHLYFYWYRQILGQKVEFLVSFYNNEISEKSEIFDDQFSVERPDGSNFTLKIRSTKLEDSAMYFCASSEWTGYEQYFGPGTRLTVT.

This clone was picked up one time. The gene calls are TRBV28 and TRBJ2-1; 7 nucleotides line up with TRBD2. Germline V lookup: CDR1 MDHEN, CDR2 SYDVKM. The CDR3 consists of 12 residues. The junction had 6 bases not matched to a gene; V was cut back by 6 bases and J by 10 bases. The CDR3 sequence: CASRGGPDEQFF. CDR3 in DNA: TGTGCCAGCAGGGGAGGGCCAGACGAGCAGTTCTTC.